Below are 10 T cell receptor beta chains sequenced from a single sample in a study of brain metastases from non-small cell lung cancer. This table comes from immunoSEQ multiplex PCR, and its TCRdb copy is limited to in-frame clones, with some not included. Among several hundred clones listed, 91% were seen once. Sequences were obtained from tumor-adjacent normal tissue. The receptors come from a donor at least 40 years old with non-small cell lung cancer.

The chain has TRBV30 and TRBJ1-3; 10 bases fit TRBD1. Germline V gene lookup returns CDR1 GTSNPN and CDR2 SVGIG (reference sequence). J lost 1 base, V lost 5 bases, and 5 bases had no gene match. CDR3 length: 15 amino acids. CDR3 coding DNA: TGTGCCTGGGGGGGGACAGGGGATTCTGGAAACACCATATATTTT. It codes for CAWGGTGDSGNTIYF.

The rearrangement links TRBV27 to TRBJ1-5, with D possibly TRBD1 on 6 matching bases. Between the trimmed V and J ends, which lost 6 bases and 4 bases, there was a span of 13 bases. The CDR3 spans 14 residues. Germline CDR1 is MNHEY and CDR2 is SMNVEV (reference sequence). CDR3 sequence: CASSILGGNQPQHF. The CDR3, as DNA: TGTGCCAGCAGCATCCTAGGGGGGAATCAGCCCCAGCATTTT.

V gene TRBV7-9 combines with J gene TRBJ1-4, with 8 bases matching TRBD1. V trimming: 4 bases; J trimming: 8 bases; junction bases outside the gene matches: 6. Germline V gene sequence: CDR1 SEHNR, CDR2 FQNEAQ (reference sequence). The CDR3 contains 14 residues. The CDR3 region has the DNA TGTGCCAGCAGCTCCACAGGGGGATCCGAAAAACTGTTTTTT. Translating gives CASSSTGGSEKLFF.

The chain combines TRBV28 with TRBJ1-2; 8 bases agree with TRBD1. With V trimmed by 4 bases and J by 4 bases, 8 bases remained unmatched. The CDR3 consists of 15 residues. In germline, CDR1 is MDHEN, CDR2 SYDVKM. The CDR3 bases are TGTGCCAGCAGTTCCACAGGGGGTAGGATCTATGGCTACACCTTC. Translating gives CASSSTGGRIYGYTF.

V and J are TRBV7-2 and TRBJ1-2; possible D gene TRBD1, 6 bases. CDR1 is SGHTA and CDR2 is FQGNSA in the germline V gene. The length of the CDR3 is 16 residues. The germline V and J ends were trimmed by 5 bases and 2 bases, with 18 bases remaining between them. The CDR3 spells CASSKTAGDYNYGYTF. DNA for the CDR3: TGTGCCAGCAGCAAGACCGCAGGGGATTACAACTATGGCTACACCTTC.

This clone came up a few times. This chain connects TRBV28 to TRBJ2-1; D remains unclear. The V gene's germline CDR1 is MDHEN and CDR2 SYDVKM. V lost 5 bases and J lost 6, with 5 bases in between. CDR3 length equals 11 residues. Here the CDR3 reads CASSPSNEQFF. The CDR3 nucleotides read TGTGCCAGCAGTCCGTCCAATGAGCAGTTCTTC.

This clone was recorded only once. This rearrangement joins TRBV6-2 or TRBV6-3 to TRBJ2-7; no clear D gene. V was shortened by 0 bases and J by 6 bases, with 9 bases between the two germline ends. CDR1 and CDR2 (germline): MNHEY, SVGEGT. CDR3 length: 13 residues. In nucleotides, the CDR3 is TGTGCCAGCAGTTACTCGGCTAGAGGCGAGCAGTACTTC. This gives the protein CASSYSARGEQYF.

The chain recombines TRBV12-3 or TRBV12-4 with TRBJ2-3, with D uncertain. V lost 1 base and J lost 2, with 1 base in between. The CDR3 is 12 residues long. CDR3 bases: TGTGCCAGCAGTTTAGACACAGATACGCAGTATTTT. It codes for CASSLDTDTQYF.

V is TRBV6-2 or TRBV6-3 and J is TRBJ2-5; the D is unclear. CDR1 and CDR2 from the germline V gene are MNHEY and SVGEGT. The CDR3 spans 12 residues. Trimming took 5 bases from V and 6 from J, leaving 10 bases between them. CDR3 sequence: CASSLPLKTQYF. CDR3 nucleotide sequence: TGTGCCAGCAGTCTCCCTTTGAAGACCCAGTACTTC.

This rearrangement joins TRBV7-2 to TRBJ2-7, with 12 positions matching TRBD2. Trimming removed 0 bases from V and 0 bases from J; junction bases left unmatched: 3. Germline V gene data show CDR1 as SGHTA and CDR2 as FQGNSA. The CDR3 covers 17 residues. The CDR3 sequence is CASSLAGTSGYSYEQYF. CDR3 nucleotide sequence: TGTGCCAGCAGCTTAGCGGGGACTAGCGGGTACTCCTACGAGCAGTACTTC.